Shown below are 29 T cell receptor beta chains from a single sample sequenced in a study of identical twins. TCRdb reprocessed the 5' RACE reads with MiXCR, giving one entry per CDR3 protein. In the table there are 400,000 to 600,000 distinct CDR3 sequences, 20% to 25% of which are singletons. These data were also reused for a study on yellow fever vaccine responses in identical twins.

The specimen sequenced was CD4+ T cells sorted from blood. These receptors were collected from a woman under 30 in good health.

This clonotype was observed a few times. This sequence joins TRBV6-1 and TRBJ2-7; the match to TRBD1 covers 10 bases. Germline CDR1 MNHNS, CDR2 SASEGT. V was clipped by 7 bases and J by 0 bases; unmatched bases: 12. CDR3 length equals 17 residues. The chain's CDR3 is CASTPGQGRISSYEQYF. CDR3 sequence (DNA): TGTGCCAGCACCCCGGGACAGGGGCGCATCTCCTCCTACGAGCAGTACTTC.

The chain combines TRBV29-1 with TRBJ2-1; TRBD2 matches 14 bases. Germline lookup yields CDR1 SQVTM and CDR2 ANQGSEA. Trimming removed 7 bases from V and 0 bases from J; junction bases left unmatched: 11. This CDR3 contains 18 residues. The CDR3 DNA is TGCAGCGCCCACCGCCCCGGGACTAGCGGGAGCTCCTACAATGAGCAGTTCTTC. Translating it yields CSAHRPGTSGSSYNEQFF.

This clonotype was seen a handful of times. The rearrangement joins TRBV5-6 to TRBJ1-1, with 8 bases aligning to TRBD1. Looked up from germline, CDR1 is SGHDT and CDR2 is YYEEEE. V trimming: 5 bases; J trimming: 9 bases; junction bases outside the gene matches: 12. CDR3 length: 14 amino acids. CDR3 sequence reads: CASRKTGANSQAFF. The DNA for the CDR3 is TGTGCCAGCAGAAAGACAGGGGCTAATTCTCAAGCTTTCTTT.

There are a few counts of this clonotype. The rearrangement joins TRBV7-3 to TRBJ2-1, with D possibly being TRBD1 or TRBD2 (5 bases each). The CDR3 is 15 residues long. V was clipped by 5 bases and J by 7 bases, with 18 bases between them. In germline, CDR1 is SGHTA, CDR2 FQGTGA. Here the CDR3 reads CASSQRDLPGNEQFF. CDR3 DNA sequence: TGTGCCAGCAGCCAAAGGGACCTCCCGGGGAATGAGCAGTTCTTC.

The CDR3 loop reads CASIDGRGPSGPYNEQFF. In DNA form, the CDR3 reads TGTGCCAGCATCGACGGGAGGGGCCCGTCGGGGCCCTACAATGAGCAGTTCTTC. V is TRBV12-3 or TRBV12-4 and J is TRBJ2-1; TRBD2 matches at 8 bases. With V trimmed by 7 bases and J by 2 bases, 16 bases remained unmatched. The length of the CDR3 is 18 residues.

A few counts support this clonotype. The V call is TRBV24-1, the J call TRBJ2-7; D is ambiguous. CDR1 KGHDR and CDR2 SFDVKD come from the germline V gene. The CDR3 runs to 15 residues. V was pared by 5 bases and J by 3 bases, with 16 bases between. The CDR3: CATSGGPLVRYEQYF. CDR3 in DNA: TGTGCCACCAGTGGTGGACCCTTGGTGCGCTACGAGCAGTACTTC.

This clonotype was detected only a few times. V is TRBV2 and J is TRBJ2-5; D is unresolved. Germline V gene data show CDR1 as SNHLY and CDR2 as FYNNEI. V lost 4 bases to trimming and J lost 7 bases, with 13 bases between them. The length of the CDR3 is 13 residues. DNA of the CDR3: TGTGCCAGCAGTGTAGGTGGTTCGGGGACCCAGTACTTC. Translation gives CASSVGGSGTQYF.

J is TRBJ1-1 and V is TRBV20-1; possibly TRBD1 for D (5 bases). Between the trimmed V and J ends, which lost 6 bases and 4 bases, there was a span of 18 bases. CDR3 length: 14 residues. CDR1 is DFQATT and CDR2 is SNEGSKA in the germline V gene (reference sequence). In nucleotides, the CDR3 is TGCAGTGCCCTAAAGCCGGGGGATAGCACTGAAGCTTTCTTT. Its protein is CSALKPGDSTEAFF.

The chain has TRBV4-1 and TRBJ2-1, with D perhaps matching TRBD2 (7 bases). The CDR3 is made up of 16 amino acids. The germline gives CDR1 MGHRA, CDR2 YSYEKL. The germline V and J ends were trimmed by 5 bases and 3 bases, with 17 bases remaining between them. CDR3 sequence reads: CASSFAGGPVYNEQFF. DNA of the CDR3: TGCGCCAGCAGCTTCGCCGGGGGGCCCGTCTACAATGAGCAGTTCTTC.

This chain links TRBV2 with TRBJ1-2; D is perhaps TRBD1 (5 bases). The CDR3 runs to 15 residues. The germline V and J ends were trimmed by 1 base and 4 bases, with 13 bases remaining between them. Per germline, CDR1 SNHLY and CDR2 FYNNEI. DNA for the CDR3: TGTGCCAGCAGTGAAGAGGGGTTCGGCGGCTATGGCTACACCTTC. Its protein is CASSEEGFGGYGYTF.

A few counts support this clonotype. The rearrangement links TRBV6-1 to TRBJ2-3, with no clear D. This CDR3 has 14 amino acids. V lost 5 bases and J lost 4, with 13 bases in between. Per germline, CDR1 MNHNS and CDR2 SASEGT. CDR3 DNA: TGTGCCAGCAGTAGTGGCTCCTTGGCAGATACGCAGTATTTT. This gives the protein CASSSGSLADTQYF.

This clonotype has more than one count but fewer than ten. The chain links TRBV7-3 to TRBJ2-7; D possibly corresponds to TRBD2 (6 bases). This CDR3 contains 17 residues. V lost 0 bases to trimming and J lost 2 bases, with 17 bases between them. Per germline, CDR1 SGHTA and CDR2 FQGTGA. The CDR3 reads CASSLTGGRSPPYEQYF. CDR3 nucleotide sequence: TGTGCCAGCAGCTTAACGGGAGGCAGGTCCCCTCCCTACGAGCAGTACTTC. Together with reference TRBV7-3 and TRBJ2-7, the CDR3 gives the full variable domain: GAGVSQTPSNKVTEKGKYVELRCDPISGHTALYWYRQSLGQGPEFLIYFQGTGAADDSGLPNDRFFAVRPEGSVSTLKIQRTERGDSAVYLCASSLTGGRSPPYEQYFGPGTRLTVT.

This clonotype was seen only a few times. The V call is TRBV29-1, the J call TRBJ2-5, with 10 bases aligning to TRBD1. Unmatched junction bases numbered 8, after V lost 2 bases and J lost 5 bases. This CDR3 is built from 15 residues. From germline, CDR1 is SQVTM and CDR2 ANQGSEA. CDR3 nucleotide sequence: TGCAGCGTTGAAAGCCAGACAGGGGGCAGGGAGACCCAGTACTTC. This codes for CSVESQTGGRETQYF.

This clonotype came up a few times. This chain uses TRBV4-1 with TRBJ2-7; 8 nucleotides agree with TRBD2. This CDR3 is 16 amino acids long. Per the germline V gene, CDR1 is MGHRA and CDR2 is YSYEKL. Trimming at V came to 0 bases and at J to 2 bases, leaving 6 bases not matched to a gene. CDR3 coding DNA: TGCGCCAGCAGCCAAGATGGGAGCGGGAGCGCCTACGAGCAGTACTTC. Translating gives CASSQDGSGSAYEQYF.

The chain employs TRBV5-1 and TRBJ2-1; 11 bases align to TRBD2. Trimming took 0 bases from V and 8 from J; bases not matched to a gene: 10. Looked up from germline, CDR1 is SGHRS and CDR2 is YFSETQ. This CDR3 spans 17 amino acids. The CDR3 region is CASSLETLAGVTDEQFF. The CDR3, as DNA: TGCGCCAGCAGCTTGGAGACACTAGCGGGAGTTACCGATGAGCAGTTCTTC.

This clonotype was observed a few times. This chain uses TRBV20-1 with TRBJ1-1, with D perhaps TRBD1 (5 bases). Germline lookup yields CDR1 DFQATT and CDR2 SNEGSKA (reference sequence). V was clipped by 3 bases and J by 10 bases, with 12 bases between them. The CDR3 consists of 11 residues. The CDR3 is CSARKGEGAFF. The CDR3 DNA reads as TGCAGTGCTAGGAAAGGGGAGGGAGCTTTCTTT.

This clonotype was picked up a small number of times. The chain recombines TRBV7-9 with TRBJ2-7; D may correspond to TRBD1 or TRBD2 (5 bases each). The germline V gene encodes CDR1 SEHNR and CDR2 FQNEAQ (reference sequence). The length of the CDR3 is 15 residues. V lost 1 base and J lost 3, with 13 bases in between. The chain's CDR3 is CASSLGGTGNYEQYF. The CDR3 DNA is TGTGCCAGCAGCTTAGGGGGGACGGGGAACTACGAGCAGTACTTC.

The CDR3 spells CASSLLLADPDTQYF. CDR3 sequence (DNA): TGTGCCAGCAGCCTCTTGCTAGCGGACCCAGATACGCAGTATTTT. The chain links TRBV11-2 to TRBJ2-3; TRBD2 aligns across 7 bases. CDR1 and CDR2 from the germline V gene are SGHAT and FQNNGV. V shed 5 bases and J 4 bases; nucleotides not matched to a gene: 9. There are 15 residues in the CDR3. The full variable domain, with the rest looked up from reference TRBV11-2 and TRBJ2-3, is EAGVAQSPRYKIIEKRQSVAFWCNPISGHATLYWYQQILGQGPKLLIQFQNNGVVDDSQLPKDRFSAERLKGVDSTLKIQPAKLEDSAVYLCASSLLLADPDTQYFGPGTRLTVL.

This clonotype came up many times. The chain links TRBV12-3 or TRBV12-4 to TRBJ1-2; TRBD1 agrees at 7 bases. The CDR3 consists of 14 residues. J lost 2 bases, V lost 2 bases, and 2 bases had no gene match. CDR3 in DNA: TGTGCCAGCAGTTTACAGGGGGGAAACTATGGCTACACCTTC. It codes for CASSLQGGNYGYTF.

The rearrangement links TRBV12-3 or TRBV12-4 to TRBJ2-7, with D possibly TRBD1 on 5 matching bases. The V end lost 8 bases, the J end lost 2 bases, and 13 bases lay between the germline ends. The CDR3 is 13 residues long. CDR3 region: CASGFTGAYEQYF. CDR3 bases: TGTGCCAGCGGGTTTACAGGCGCCTACGAGCAGTACTTC.

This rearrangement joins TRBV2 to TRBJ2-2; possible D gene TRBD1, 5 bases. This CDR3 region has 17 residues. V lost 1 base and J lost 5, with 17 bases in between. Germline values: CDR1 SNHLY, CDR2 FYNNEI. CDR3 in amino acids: CASSEVSPRVGTGELFF. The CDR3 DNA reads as TGTGCCAGCAGTGAAGTATCCCCCAGGGTGGGGACCGGGGAGCTGTTTTTT.

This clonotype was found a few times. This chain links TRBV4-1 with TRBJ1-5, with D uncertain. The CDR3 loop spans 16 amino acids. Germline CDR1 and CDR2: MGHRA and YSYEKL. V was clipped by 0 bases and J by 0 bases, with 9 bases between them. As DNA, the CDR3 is TGCGCCAGCAGCCAAGATGCGGGTTATAGCAATCAGCCCCAGCATTTT. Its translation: CASSQDAGYSNQPQHF.

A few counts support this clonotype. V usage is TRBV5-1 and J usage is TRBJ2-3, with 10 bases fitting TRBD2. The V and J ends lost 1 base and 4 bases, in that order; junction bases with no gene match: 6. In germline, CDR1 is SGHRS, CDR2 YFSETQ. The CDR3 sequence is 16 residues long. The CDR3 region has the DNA TGCGCCAGCAGCTTGTGGAGCGGGGGGGCGTCAGATACGCAGTATTTT. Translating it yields CASSLWSGGASDTQYF.

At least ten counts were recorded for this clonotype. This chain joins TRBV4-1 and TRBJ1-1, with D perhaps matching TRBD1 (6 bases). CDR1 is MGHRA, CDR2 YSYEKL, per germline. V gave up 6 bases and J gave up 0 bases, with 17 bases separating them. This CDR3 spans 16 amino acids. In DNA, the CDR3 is TGCGCCAGCAGTGGGGGGCTGGCTTGGCTGAACACTGAAGCTTTCTTT. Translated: CASSGGLAWLNTEAFF.

CDR3 amino acids: CSVVGLDEQFF. CDR3 bases: TGCAGCGTTGTTGGACTAGATGAGCAGTTCTTC. The chain carries TRBV29-1 and TRBJ2-1; 7 nucleotides align to TRBD2. The length of the CDR3 is 11 residues. Germline V gene sequence: CDR1 SQVTM, CDR2 ANQGSEA. J gave up 8 bases and V 4 bases, and 2 bases lay outside the gene matches.

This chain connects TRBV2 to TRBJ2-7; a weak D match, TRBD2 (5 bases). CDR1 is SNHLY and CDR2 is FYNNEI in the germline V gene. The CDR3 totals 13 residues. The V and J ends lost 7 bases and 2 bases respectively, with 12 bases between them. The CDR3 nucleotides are TGTGCCAGCACTCCGGGAAATACCTACGAGCAGTACTTC. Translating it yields CASTPGNTYEQYF.

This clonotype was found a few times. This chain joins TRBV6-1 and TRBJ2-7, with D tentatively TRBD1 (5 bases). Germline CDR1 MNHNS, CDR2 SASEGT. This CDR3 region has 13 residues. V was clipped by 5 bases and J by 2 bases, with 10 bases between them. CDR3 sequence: CASSQQAAYEQYF. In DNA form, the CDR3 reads TGTGCCAGCAGTCAACAGGCCGCCTACGAGCAGTACTTC.

In nucleotides, the CDR3 is TGTGCCAGCAGCGGCCGGGACAGGGCAGAGACCCAGTACTTC. Translated, it gives CASSGRDRAETQYF. The chain is built from TRBV3-1 and TRBJ2-5, with 9 bases identical to TRBD1. The CDR3 runs 14 residues. The junction had 5 bases not matched to a gene; V was cut back by 5 bases and J by 4 bases. Germline values: CDR1 LGHDT, CDR2 YNNKEL (reference sequence).

The CDR3 reads CASSVSGAGNQPQHF. The CDR3 DNA reads as TGTGCCAGCAGTGTAAGCGGGGCAGGCAATCAGCCCCAGCATTTT. This rearrangement joins TRBV6-1 to TRBJ1-5, with a tentative D call TRBD1 (5 bases). The V gene lost 4 bases and the J gene lost 2 bases, with 12 bases spanning the gap. The CDR3 has 15 amino acids. In germline, CDR1 is MNHNS, CDR2 SASEGT.